This is a list of T cell receptor beta chains from one sample in a study of PD-L1 blockade in urothelial cancer. Sequencing used immunoSEQ multiplex PCR; TCRdb keeps in-frame clones, though not all of them. Among under 60,000 clones, approximately 79% were seen once, and the ten largest hold more than 3%. This sample comprised PBMCs, obtained around atezolizumab (anti-PD-L1) treatment. The receptors stem from a man between 65 and 80 years old with urothelial cancer. Both conserved end residues are part of each CDR3. A D gene is named only where the DNA matches it firmly. Clone size, where shown, is once, few, many, or a class for clones that have expanded.

CDR3 DNA: TGCGCCAGCAGCTTGCGAGCGGGGGGCAACACAGATACGCAGTATTTT
CDR3 protein: CASSLRAGGNTDTQYF
clone size: NA
V gene: TRBV5-1
J gene: TRBJ2-3
D gene: TRBD2
CDR3 length: 16

CDR3 DNA: TGCAGCGGGGAGGGACTAGGGGGCTACACCTTC
CDR3 protein: CSGEGLGGYTF
clone size: once
V gene: TRBV29-1
J gene: TRBJ1-2
D gene: NA
CDR3 length: 11

CDR3 DNA: TGTGCCAGTAGTATGTGGCAGGGGACTGAAGCTTTCTTT
CDR3 protein: CASSMWQGTEAFF
clone size: NA
V gene: TRBV19
J gene: TRBJ1-1
D gene: NA
CDR3 length: 13

CDR3 DNA: TGTGCCAGCAGGCGGACAGGGGGCGGCGAGCAGTACTTC
CDR3 protein: CASRRTGGGEQYF
clone size: NA
V gene: TRBV6-5
J gene: TRBJ2-7
D gene: TRBD1
CDR3 length: 13

CDR3 DNA: TGTGCCAGCAGCCCAAGGACAGGCGGAGGCGAGCAGTACTTC
CDR3 protein: CASSPRTGGGEQYF
clone size: NA
V gene: TRBV5-4
J gene: TRBJ2-7
D gene: TRBD1
CDR3 length: 14

CDR3 DNA: TGTGCCAGCAGCGAAGGGGGCCCTAACACCGGGGAGCTGTTTTTT
CDR3 protein: CASSEGGPNTGELFF
clone size: NA
V gene: TRBV7-2
J gene: TRBJ2-2
D gene: TRBD1
CDR3 length: 15

CDR3 DNA: TGCGCCAGCAGCCAAGATGAGGGCGCGAACACCGGGGAGCTGTTTTTT
CDR3 protein: CASSQDEGANTGELFF
clone size: NA
V gene: TRBV4-3
J gene: TRBJ2-2
D gene: NA
CDR3 length: 16

CDR3 DNA: TGTGCCAGCTCACCACGACAGGGGCCCCAAGAGACCCAGTACTTC
CDR3 protein: CASSPRQGPQETQYF
clone size: NA
V gene: TRBV18
J gene: TRBJ2-5
D gene: TRBD1
CDR3 length: 15

CDR3 DNA: TGTGCCAGCAGTTACCCTGGGCAGGGGGCACCTGAAGCTTTCTTT
CDR3 protein: CASSYPGQGAPEAFF
clone size: once
V gene: TRBV6-6
J gene: TRBJ1-1
D gene: TRBD1
CDR3 length: 15

CDR3 DNA: TGTGCCAGCAGTGTCCCCAGGGTCACCTACGAGCAGTACTTC
CDR3 protein: CASSVPRVTYEQYF
clone size: NA
V gene: TRBV28
J gene: TRBJ2-7
D gene: NA
CDR3 length: 14

CDR3 DNA: TGTGCCAGCAGCTTAGTATCGGGAGCCCTCAATGAGCAGTTCTTC
CDR3 protein: CASSLVSGALNEQFF
clone size: NA
V gene: TRBV7-3
J gene: TRBJ2-1
D gene: NA
CDR3 length: 15

CDR3 DNA: TGTGCCGTAAGGAGTGGCTTCATGAACACTGAAGCTTTCTTT
CDR3 protein: CAVRSGFMNTEAFF
clone size: NA
V gene: TRBV19
J gene: TRBJ1-1
D gene: NA
CDR3 length: 14

CDR3 DNA: TGTGCCAGCCGGAGGTGGACAGATAACACCGGGGAGCTGTTTTTT
CDR3 protein: CASRRWTDNTGELFF
clone size: NA
V gene: TRBV6-5
J gene: TRBJ2-2
D gene: NA
CDR3 length: 15

CDR3 DNA: TGTGCCAGCCGCGTGGGAGTTGACGAAAAACTGTTTTTT
CDR3 protein: CASRVGVDEKLFF
clone size: NA
V gene: TRBV28
J gene: TRBJ1-4
D gene: NA
CDR3 length: 13

CDR3 DNA: TGTGCCAGCAGCCCCCTTTTACGGGGAAACGAAAAACTGTTTTTT
CDR3 protein: CASSPLLRGNEKLFF
clone size: NA
V gene: TRBV5-5
J gene: TRBJ1-4
D gene: NA
CDR3 length: 15

CDR3 DNA: TGTGCCAGCAGCTTAGAACAAGGGGGCATTCAGTACTTC
CDR3 protein: CASSLEQGGIQYF
clone size: NA
V gene: TRBV11-2
J gene: TRBJ2-4
D gene: NA
CDR3 length: 13

CDR3 DNA: TGCAGCGTAGGGGGGGGTACAGATACGCAGTATTTT
CDR3 protein: CSVGGGTDTQYF
clone size: NA
V gene: TRBV29-1
J gene: TRBJ2-3
D gene: NA
CDR3 length: 12

CDR3 DNA: TGTGCCAGCAGCCAAGGGGCCAATCAGCCCCAGCATTTT
CDR3 protein: CASSQGANQPQHF
clone size: few
V gene: TRBV14
J gene: TRBJ1-5
D gene: NA
CDR3 length: 13

CDR3 DNA: TGTGCCAGCAGCGTCTCGGGGGTCTCTGGAAACACCATATATTTT
CDR3 protein: CASSVSGVSGNTIYF
clone size: NA
V gene: TRBV9
J gene: TRBJ1-3
D gene: NA
CDR3 length: 15

CDR3 DNA: TGTGCCAGCAGTTACAGAGGGGGCGACTATGGCTACACCTTC
CDR3 protein: CASSYRGGDYGYTF
clone size: NA
V gene: TRBV6-5
J gene: TRBJ1-2
D gene: TRBD1
CDR3 length: 14

CDR3 DNA: TGTGCCAGCAGCCCTCGGGGTCTGGGGAACACTGAAGCTTTCTTT
CDR3 protein: CASSPRGLGNTEAFF
clone size: NA
V gene: TRBV28
J gene: TRBJ1-1
D gene: NA
CDR3 length: 15

CDR3 DNA: TGTGCCAGCAGTTCTAGCGGGAGTCTTAGGAACAATGAGCAGTTCTTC
CDR3 protein: CASSSSGSLRNNEQFF
clone size: few
V gene: TRBV25-1
J gene: TRBJ2-1
D gene: TRBD2
CDR3 length: 16

CDR3 DNA: TGTGCCAGCAGCGTCCCAGGGAATACTAATGAAAAACTGTTTTTT
CDR3 protein: CASSVPGNTNEKLFF
clone size: NA
V gene: TRBV25-1
J gene: TRBJ1-4
D gene: NA
CDR3 length: 15

CDR3 DNA: TGTGCCAGCAGCGGGGACAGGGGGCGTTCAGATACGCAGTATTTT
CDR3 protein: CASSGDRGRSDTQYF
clone size: NA
V gene: TRBV28
J gene: TRBJ2-3
D gene: TRBD1
CDR3 length: 15

CDR3 DNA: TGCGCCAGCAGCCAAGAAACAGGACGAGTTAACACTGAAGCTTTCTTT
CDR3 protein: CASSQETGRVNTEAFF
clone size: once
V gene: TRBV4-3
J gene: TRBJ1-1
D gene: NA
CDR3 length: 16

CDR3 DNA: TGCAGCGTCCGCCCGACAAATGAGCAGTTCTTC
CDR3 protein: CSVRPTNEQFF
clone size: NA
V gene: TRBV29-1
J gene: TRBJ2-1
D gene: NA
CDR3 length: 11

CDR3 DNA: TGTGCCAGCAGCGGGGGGGGGACCTACAATGAGCAGTTCTTC
CDR3 protein: CASSGGGTYNEQFF
clone size: few
V gene: TRBV7-3
J gene: TRBJ2-1
D gene: TRBD2
CDR3 length: 14

CDR3 DNA: TGTGCCAGCAAACCTCAGGGGATTTCGAACTATGGCTACACCTTC
CDR3 protein: CASKPQGISNYGYTF
clone size: NA
V gene: TRBV28
J gene: TRBJ1-2
D gene: NA
CDR3 length: 15

CDR3 DNA: TGCGCCAGCAGCTTAGACAGGGCTCCCTACGAGCAGTACTTC
CDR3 protein: CASSLDRAPYEQYF
clone size: NA
V gene: TRBV5-1
J gene: TRBJ2-7
D gene: TRBD1
CDR3 length: 14

CDR3 DNA: TGTGCCAGCAGCCTCCGGGACACCCGTTTCTTT
CDR3 protein: CASSLRDTRFF
clone size: few
V gene: TRBV5-6
J gene: TRBJ1-1
D gene: NA
CDR3 length: 11

CDR3 DNA: TGTGCCAGCAGCGAGGGAAGCCCGGAGTATTGGCATTTT
CDR3 protein: CASSEGSPEYWHF
clone size: NA
V gene: TRBV7-6
J gene: TRBJ1-5
D gene: NA
CDR3 length: 13

CDR3 DNA: TGTGCCAGCAGCTTGGAGGGGAACAATCAGCCCCAGCATTTT
CDR3 protein: CASSLEGNNQPQHF
clone size: NA
V gene: TRBV5-5
J gene: TRBJ1-5
D gene: NA
CDR3 length: 14

CDR3 DNA: TGTGCCATCAGTGGGACTAGCGGGGGGAGTTGGAATACGCAGTATTTT
CDR3 protein: CAISGTSGGSWNTQYF
clone size: NA
V gene: TRBV10-3
J gene: TRBJ2-3
D gene: TRBD2
CDR3 length: 16

CDR3 DNA: TGTGCCACCCTGAGGGCGTTACAAGAGACCCAGTACTTC
CDR3 protein: CATLRALQETQYF
clone size: medium-sized
V gene: TRBV2
J gene: TRBJ2-5
D gene: NA
CDR3 length: 13

CDR3 DNA: TGTGCCAGCAGCCCTGGGAGGGCTGGTGGCTACACCTTC
CDR3 protein: CASSPGRAGGYTF
clone size: NA
V gene: TRBV6-6
J gene: TRBJ1-2
D gene: NA
CDR3 length: 13

CDR3 DNA: TGTGCCAGCAGTTTATTTATCAATCAGCCCCAGCATTTT
CDR3 protein: CASSLFINQPQHF
clone size: NA
V gene: TRBV27
J gene: TRBJ1-5
D gene: NA
CDR3 length: 13

CDR3 DNA: TGTGCCAGCCATAGCGGACTAGAATTAGATACGCAGTATTTT
CDR3 protein: CASHSGLELDTQYF
clone size: NA
V gene: TRBV6-5
J gene: TRBJ2-3
D gene: TRBD2
CDR3 length: 14

CDR3 DNA: TGTGCCAGCAGAACAGGGATCTATGGCTACACCTTC
CDR3 protein: CASRTGIYGYTF
clone size: once
V gene: TRBV28
J gene: TRBJ1-2
D gene: NA
CDR3 length: 12

CDR3 DNA: TGTGCCACCAGCCCGGGGGACAGGTACAATGAGCAGTTCTTC
CDR3 protein: CATSPGDRYNEQFF
clone size: NA
V gene: TRBV15
J gene: TRBJ2-1
D gene: TRBD1
CDR3 length: 14

CDR3 DNA: TGTGCCAGCAGCAAGAGAGTCCAAGATACGCAGTATTTT
CDR3 protein: CASSKRVQDTQYF
clone size: NA
V gene: TRBV5-6
J gene: TRBJ2-3
D gene: NA
CDR3 length: 13

CDR3 DNA: TGTGCCACCAGCTCATCGCAGGGGGCCGGGCTTGCCGGGGAGCTGTTTTTT
CDR3 protein: CATSSSQGAGLAGELFF
clone size: NA
V gene: TRBV15
J gene: TRBJ2-2
D gene: TRBD1
CDR3 length: 17

CDR3 DNA: TGTGCCAGCAGCTCGACTTCAGGACAGGGTCCTGAAGCTTTCTTT
CDR3 protein: CASSSTSGQGPEAFF
clone size: few
V gene: TRBV7-2
J gene: TRBJ1-1
D gene: TRBD1
CDR3 length: 15

CDR3 DNA: TGTGCCAGCAGCTCCGGACAGGGGGCGCAGAAGACCCAGTACTTC
CDR3 protein: CASSSGQGAQKTQYF
clone size: NA
V gene: TRBV5-6
J gene: TRBJ2-5
D gene: TRBD1
CDR3 length: 15

CDR3 DNA: TGTGCCAGCAGTTACTACGCAGGGGAAGGATCGGAAGGCTACACCTTC
CDR3 protein: CASSYYAGEGSEGYTF
clone size: NA
V gene: TRBV6-5
J gene: TRBJ1-2
D gene: NA
CDR3 length: 16

CDR3 DNA: TGTGCCAGCAGTTGGGAAGGGGACACTGAAGCTTTCTTT
CDR3 protein: CASSWEGDTEAFF
clone size: NA
V gene: TRBV6-5
J gene: TRBJ1-1
D gene: NA
CDR3 length: 13

CDR3 DNA: TGCGCCAGCAGCTCTAGCGGGTCCACCTACAATGAGCAGTTCTTC
CDR3 protein: CASSSSGSTYNEQFF
clone size: NA
V gene: TRBV5-1
J gene: TRBJ2-1
D gene: TRBD2
CDR3 length: 15

CDR3 DNA: TGTGCCAGCACAGCAGGGGCCTACGAGCAGTACTTC
CDR3 protein: CASTAGAYEQYF
clone size: NA
V gene: TRBV2
J gene: TRBJ2-7
D gene: NA
CDR3 length: 12

CDR3 DNA: TGTGCCAGCAGCGTAAGGGCAGGGGGCTTGAATGAGCAGTTCTTC
CDR3 protein: CASSVRAGGLNEQFF
clone size: NA
V gene: TRBV9
J gene: TRBJ2-1
D gene: TRBD1
CDR3 length: 15

CDR3 DNA: TGTGCCAGCAGCCAGAGTACTAGCGGGGCCTCCTACGAGCAGTACTTC
CDR3 protein: CASSQSTSGASYEQYF
clone size: NA
V gene: TRBV4-2
J gene: TRBJ2-7
D gene: TRBD2
CDR3 length: 16

CDR3 DNA: TGTGCCAGCAGCGTCTCGGGGACAGCGAACACTGAAGCTTTCTTT
CDR3 protein: CASSVSGTANTEAFF
clone size: NA
V gene: TRBV9
J gene: TRBJ1-1
D gene: TRBD1
CDR3 length: 15

CDR3 DNA: TGCGCCAGCAGCTTGGAGGGGACAGGTGGCACAGATACGCAGTATTTT
CDR3 protein: CASSLEGTGGTDTQYF
clone size: NA
V gene: TRBV5-1
J gene: TRBJ2-3
D gene: TRBD1
CDR3 length: 16

CDR3 DNA: TGTGCCAGCAGTTATAGCGTGGGCTACGAGCAGTACTTC
CDR3 protein: CASSYSVGYEQYF
clone size: once
V gene: TRBV6-6
J gene: TRBJ2-7
D gene: NA
CDR3 length: 13

CDR3 DNA: TGTGCCAGCAGTGAAGACAGTTGGGAAAAACTGTTTTTT
CDR3 protein: CASSEDSWEKLFF
clone size: NA
V gene: TRBV2
J gene: TRBJ1-4
D gene: NA
CDR3 length: 13